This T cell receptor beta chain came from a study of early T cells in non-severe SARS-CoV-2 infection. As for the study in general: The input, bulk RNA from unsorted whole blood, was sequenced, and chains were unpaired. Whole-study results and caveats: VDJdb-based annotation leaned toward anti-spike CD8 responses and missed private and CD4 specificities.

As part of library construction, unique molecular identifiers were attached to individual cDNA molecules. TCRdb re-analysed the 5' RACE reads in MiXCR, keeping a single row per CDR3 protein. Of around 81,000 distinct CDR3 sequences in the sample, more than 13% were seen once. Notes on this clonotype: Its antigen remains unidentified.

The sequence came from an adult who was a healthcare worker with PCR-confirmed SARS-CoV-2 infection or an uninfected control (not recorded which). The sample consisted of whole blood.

CDR3 sequence: CSVRPGQETQYF. The CDR3, as DNA: TGCAGCGTACGACCTGGACAAGAGACCCAGTACTTC. V gene TRBV29-1 combines with J gene TRBJ2-5; D ambiguous. This CDR3 region has 12 residues. V was clipped by 6 bases and J by 2 bases, with 10 bases between them. Germline V CDR1 and CDR2: SQVTM, ANQGSEA.